The rows below give T cell receptor beta chains drawn from one sample of a study of T cell repertoires in cytomegalovirus infection. The antigens these receptors bind are not known. From the reads, TCRdb called clonotypes with MiXCR, one entry per CDR3 protein. The data contain around 500,000 distinct CDR3 sequences, more than 40% of them singletons. This material consisted of cultured PBMCs, taken from culture after CMV antigen stimulation. These receptors all come from a human donor in good health (CMV status not recorded). Some clones in this sample may be carry-over from other donors' samples. CDR3s include the opening cysteine and the closing phenylalanine or tryptophan. The order of the fields is CDR3 DNA, CDR3 protein, clone size, V gene, D gene, J gene. D genes are given only for firm matches. Expanded clones get a size class; other rows say once, few or many, or leave the size out.

CDR3 DNA: TGTGCCAGCAGCCGAGGACAGTTCACAGATACGCAGTATTTT
CDR3 protein: CASSRGQFTDTQYF
clone size: many
V gene: TRBV7-2
D gene: .
J gene: TRBJ2-3

CDR3 DNA: TGCGCCAGCAGCCAAGAGGGAGCCGTAAATCAGCCCCAGCATTTT
CDR3 protein: CASSQEGAVNQPQHF
clone size: .
V gene: TRBV4-1
D gene: .
J gene: TRBJ1-5

CDR3 DNA: TGTGCCAGCAGTCCATCCCACGAGCAGTACTTC
CDR3 protein: CASSPSHEQYF
clone size: .
V gene: TRBV12-3/TRBV12-4
D gene: .
J gene: TRBJ2-7

CDR3 DNA: TGTGCCAGCTCGACTGACAGCCTGGACAATGAGCAGTTCTTC
CDR3 protein: CASSTDSLDNEQFF
clone size: .
V gene: TRBV11-2
D gene: .
J gene: TRBJ2-1

CDR3 DNA: TGCAGTGCTAGAGATGACCTAGGGAGAAATGAGCAGTTCTTC
CDR3 protein: CSARDDLGRNEQFF
clone size: .
V gene: TRBV20-1
D gene: .
J gene: TRBJ2-1

CDR3 DNA: TGTGCCAGCAGCGAAGGGACAGGAGGCCGGGAGACCCAGTACTTC
CDR3 protein: CASSEGTGGRETQYF
clone size: .
V gene: TRBV9
D gene: TRBD1
J gene: TRBJ2-5

CDR3 DNA: TGTGCCAGCAGCTTAGACGGACAGGGATGGGAGACCCAGTACTTC
CDR3 protein: CASSLDGQGWETQYF
clone size: few
V gene: TRBV7-2
D gene: TRBD1
J gene: TRBJ2-5

CDR3 DNA: TGTGCCAGCAGTGATGGGAGGTTGTCTGGAAACACCATATATTTT
CDR3 protein: CASSDGRLSGNTIYF
clone size: .
V gene: TRBV2
D gene: .
J gene: TRBJ1-3

CDR3 DNA: TGTGCCAGCAGTTCCGCCGTAAGGGTCCTCTCCTACAATGAGCAGTTCTTC
CDR3 protein: CASSSAVRVLSYNEQFF
clone size: .
V gene: TRBV27
D gene: .
J gene: TRBJ2-1

CDR3 DNA: TGCGCCAGCAGCTTGGAGGGTCCGCACAACAATGAGCAGTTCTTC
CDR3 protein: CASSLEGPHNNEQFF
clone size: few
V gene: TRBV5-1
D gene: .
J gene: TRBJ2-1

CDR3 DNA: TGTGCCAGCAGCGCCCGACGCACAGATACGCAGTATTTT
CDR3 protein: CASSARRTDTQYF
clone size: .
V gene: TRBV7-9
D gene: .
J gene: TRBJ2-3

CDR3 DNA: TGTGCCACCAGCTTAGCGGTCCAGGGCAGGGGCTACACCTTC
CDR3 protein: CATSLAVQGRGYTF
clone size: .
V gene: TRBV7-2
D gene: .
J gene: TRBJ1-2

CDR3 DNA: TGTGCCAGCAGCCAACGATCGCCAGGCGGAACCGGGGAGCTGTTTTTT
CDR3 protein: CASSQRSPGGTGELFF
clone size: .
V gene: TRBV14
D gene: .
J gene: TRBJ2-2

CDR3 DNA: TGTGCCAGTAGGAAGACAGCTACCGATTTTGGGGACATTCAGTACTTC
CDR3 protein: CASRKTATDFGDIQYF
clone size: .
V gene: TRBV19
D gene: .
J gene: TRBJ2-4

CDR3 DNA: TGTGCCAGCAGCTTAGGTTCCACCGGGGAGCTGTTTTTT
CDR3 protein: CASSLGSTGELFF
clone size: few
V gene: TRBV7-2
D gene: .
J gene: TRBJ2-2

CDR3 DNA: TGTGCCAGCCTCGGACAGGGACAAGAGACCCAGTACTTC
CDR3 protein: CASLGQGQETQYF
clone size: .
V gene: TRBV5-4
D gene: TRBD1
J gene: TRBJ2-5

CDR3 DNA: TGTGCCAGCAGTTACTCGGGGAGGACAGTTCAGTACTTC
CDR3 protein: CASSYSGRTVQYF
clone size: once
V gene: TRBV6-5
D gene: .
J gene: TRBJ2-4

CDR3 DNA: TGTGCCAGCAGCTACGGACCTAGCTCCTACGAGCAGTACTTC
CDR3 protein: CASSYGPSSYEQYF
clone size: once
V gene: TRBV7-2
D gene: .
J gene: TRBJ2-7

CDR3 DNA: TGTGCCAGCAGTTACCACAGGGGGCGGGTCTATGGCTACACCTTC
CDR3 protein: CASSYHRGRVYGYTF
clone size: .
V gene: TRBV28
D gene: TRBD1
J gene: TRBJ1-2

CDR3 DNA: TGTGCCAGCAGCTTACTTGCGGGGGGGGCTTACGAGCAGTACTTC
CDR3 protein: CASSLLAGGAYEQYF
clone size: few
V gene: TRBV7-8
D gene: TRBD2
J gene: TRBJ2-7

CDR3 DNA: TGTGCCAGCAGCTCCCTCTTCTATCGGGAGAAGTACAATGAGCAGTTCTTC
CDR3 protein: CASSSLFYREKYNEQFF
clone size: .
V gene: TRBV9
D gene: .
J gene: TRBJ2-1

CDR3 DNA: TGTGCCAGCAGCTACCGGGACAGGGTCTACGAGCAGTACTTC
CDR3 protein: CASSYRDRVYEQYF
clone size: .
V gene: TRBV5-4
D gene: TRBD1
J gene: TRBJ2-7

CDR3 DNA: TGCGCCAGCAGCCCGAAGACAGGGAGAGGCCATAGGACCCAGTACTTC
CDR3 protein: CASSPKTGRGHRTQYF
clone size: .
V gene: TRBV5-1
D gene: TRBD1
J gene: TRBJ2-5

CDR3 DNA: TGTGCCAGCAGCTCCGGACAGGTTTTGAAAGAGACCCAGTACTTC
CDR3 protein: CASSSGQVLKETQYF
clone size: .
V gene: TRBV7-4
D gene: TRBD1
J gene: TRBJ2-5

CDR3 DNA: TGTGCCAGCAGCTTGAATGAGGTCGGGGGGTTCTTC
CDR3 protein: CASSLNEVGGFF
clone size: few
V gene: TRBV7-2
D gene: .
J gene: TRBJ2-1

CDR3 DNA: TGTGCCAGCAGTTTTCGGGCGGGAGGGTACCAAGAGACCCAGTACTTC
CDR3 protein: CASSFRAGGYQETQYF
clone size: .
V gene: TRBV12-3/TRBV12-4
D gene: TRBD2
J gene: TRBJ2-5

CDR3 DNA: TGCAGTGCTTCGGGTGAAGCGGGGCGAAGCACTGAAGCTTTCTTT
CDR3 protein: CSASGEAGRSTEAFF
clone size: .
V gene: TRBV20-1
D gene: .
J gene: TRBJ1-1

CDR3 DNA: TGCAGTGCTTCGCTAGGGGCCGAGCCAACAGATACGCAGTATTTT
CDR3 protein: CSASLGAEPTDTQYF
clone size: .
V gene: TRBV20-1
D gene: .
J gene: TRBJ2-3

CDR3 DNA: TGTGCCAGCACCTTAGGTCGGGGCACAGATACGCAGTATTTT
CDR3 protein: CASTLGRGTDTQYF
clone size: .
V gene: TRBV7-2
D gene: .
J gene: TRBJ2-3

CDR3 DNA: TGTGCCAGCAGTTGGACTTCGCAGAACCCAGATACGCAGTATTTT
CDR3 protein: CASSWTSQNPDTQYF
clone size: few
V gene: TRBV6-6
D gene: .
J gene: TRBJ2-3

CDR3 DNA: TGTGCCAGCAGTCGGGACGGCTATGGCTACACCTTC
CDR3 protein: CASSRDGYGYTF
clone size: few
V gene: TRBV6-1
D gene: .
J gene: TRBJ1-2

CDR3 DNA: TGTGCCAGCAGTGAACAGGGTATTGTCAATCAGCCCCAGCATTTT
CDR3 protein: CASSEQGIVNQPQHF
clone size: .
V gene: TRBV6-1
D gene: .
J gene: TRBJ1-5

CDR3 DNA: TGTGCCAGCAGCGCCTGGTCCCGGAGCTCCTACAATGAGCAGTTCTTC
CDR3 protein: CASSAWSRSSYNEQFF
clone size: .
V gene: TRBV27
D gene: .
J gene: TRBJ2-1

CDR3 DNA: TGTGCCAGCAGCTTTGGGGGGCCCTCCCCGGCGTACTTC
CDR3 protein: CASSFGGPSPAYF
clone size: .
V gene: TRBV11-2
D gene: .
J gene: TRBJ2-5

CDR3 DNA: TGTGCCACCCGGGGGGGTGGCTCCTACAATGAGCAGTTCTTC
CDR3 protein: CATRGGGSYNEQFF
clone size: .
V gene: TRBV10-3
D gene: TRBD2
J gene: TRBJ2-1

CDR3 DNA: TGTGCCAGCAGCACAACTCTAGGGAGGCAGTTCTTC
CDR3 protein: CASSTTLGRQFF
clone size: .
V gene: TRBV11-3
D gene: .
J gene: TRBJ2-1

CDR3 DNA: TGTGCCAGCAGCCCCCGAAGAGTCTACGAGCAGTACTTC
CDR3 protein: CASSPRRVYEQYF
clone size: few
V gene: TRBV4-2
D gene: .
J gene: TRBJ2-7

CDR3 DNA: TGTGCCAGCAGCTTAGACCCGGGGCAGCCCCAGCATTTT
CDR3 protein: CASSLDPGQPQHF
clone size: .
V gene: TRBV7-2
D gene: .
J gene: TRBJ1-5